The clone carrying this TCR beta chain was counted a few times. Its antigen is as yet unknown. cDNA libraries for TCR alpha and TCR beta, carrying sample barcodes and UMIs, came from 5'RACE with constant-segment primers. TCRdb independently ran MiXCR on the 5' RACE reads; one entry per CDR3 protein. The sample holds 380,000 or so distinct CDR3 sequences, roughly an eighth seen once. This CDR3 has 13 amino acids. Germline lookup yields CDR1 DFQATT and CDR2 SNEGSKA (reference sequence). The junction had 5 bases not matched to a gene; V was cut back by 5 bases and J by 5 bases. This entry comes from a study of T-cell memory formation after mild COVID-19. Turning to the study itself: TCR clusters showed largely donor specificity. Broader study findings: Memory from before infection featured some responding clones, which suggests cross-reactive memory joined.

Sequences were obtained from PBMCs or a T cell subset sorted from them (not recorded which). The V and J genes are TRBV20-1 and TRBJ1-3; 8 nucleotides match TRBD1. This clonotype originated in a man between 18 and 35 years old who had mild COVID-19 (a few samples of this study predate the infection). Cell type and time point are not known. The DNA for the CDR3 is TGCAGTGCTGGACAGGGCGTCAGAAACACCATATATTTT. Translated: CSAGQGVRNTIYF.